The 29 T cell receptor beta chains below all came from one sample that was sequenced in a study of Ad26.COV2.S vaccination and SARS-CoV-2 variants. Noted treatment: around 19 received Ad26.COV2.S at low or high dose, single or two shots; roughly five received placebo; per-sample allocation not given. Repertoires come from day 63 after the first vaccine or placebo injection. The data were produced by immunoSEQ multiplex PCR, yet TCRdb's version contains in-frame clones alone and is incomplete. Here the sample spans more than 400,000 clones, roughly 91% being singletons. The specimen was peripheral blood, collected in a trial of Ad26.COV2.S vaccine versus placebo. The receptors were sampled from a person between 18 and 65 years old who received the Ad26.COV2.S COVID-19 vaccine or a placebo.

The chain is built from TRBV21-1 and TRBJ1-1. TRBV21-1 is a pseudogene locus. The length of the CDR3 is 14 residues. The CDR3 here is CASSNPGPGTEAFF. As DNA, the CDR3 is TGTGCCAGCAGCAACCCAGGCCCGGGCACTGAAGCTTTCTTT.

The rearrangement joins TRBV4-3 to TRBJ2-3; D not certain. Germline CDR1 LGHNA, CDR2 YSLEER. The CDR3 has 14 amino acids. Trimming removed 0 bases from V and 3 bases from J, with 7 bases in between. CDR3 in DNA: TGCGCCAGCAGCCAAGATACTTCGACAGATACGCAGTATTTT. This gives the protein CASSQDTSTDTQYF.

The rearrangement joins TRBV5-6 to TRBJ1-2; D may be TRBD1 (5 bases). Per the germline V gene, CDR1 is SGHDT and CDR2 is YYEEEE. Trimming cost V 1 base and J 3 bases, with 13 bases left between them. The CDR3 loop spans 15 amino acids. The CDR3 DNA is TGTGCCAGCAGCTTGTCCAGGGATTGGGACTATGGCTACACCTTC. It specifies CASSLSRDWDYGYTF. Combining the CDR3 with reference TRBV5-6 and TRBJ1-2 gives the whole variable domain DAGVTQSPTHLIKTRGQQVTLRCSPKSGHDTVSWYQQALGQGPQFIFQYYEEEERQRGNFPDRFSGHQFPNYSSELNVNALLLGDSALYLCASSLSRDWDYGYTFGSGTRLTVV.

This sequence joins TRBV6-1 and TRBJ2-7; D is ambiguous. The CDR3 runs 15 residues. Germline V lookup: CDR1 MNHNS, CDR2 SASEGT. V was pared by 0 bases and J by 6 bases, with 15 bases between. CDR3 DNA sequence: TGTGCCAGCAGTGAAGCGACAACTTGGGCTCTCGAGCAGTACTTC. Protein: CASSEATTWALEQYF.

The rearrangement joins TRBV27 to TRBJ1-5; D is unclear. V was clipped by 3 bases and J by 3 bases, with 9 bases between them. The CDR3 consists of 14 residues. CDR1 is MNHEY and CDR2 is SMNVEV in the germline V gene (reference sequence). This CDR3 reads CASSLVRNNQPQHF. CDR3 bases: TGTGCCAGCAGTTTGGTCCGCAACAATCAGCCCCAGCATTTT.

DNA of the CDR3: TGCGCCAGCAGCTTGGGGGCGGGCCCAAGGGAGCAGTACTTC. It translates to CASSLGAGPREQYF. The V call is TRBV5-1, the J call TRBJ2-7; D is possibly TRBD2 (5 bases). Germline CDR1 and CDR2: SGHRS and YFSETQ. The CDR3 spans 14 residues. V lost 0 bases and J 7 bases, leaving 14 bases between the germline ends. The entire variable domain, with the rest obtained from reference TRBV5-1 and TRBJ2-7, is as follows: KAGVTQTPRYLIKTRGQQVTLSCSPISGHRSVSWYQQTPGQGLQFLFEYFSETQRNKGNFPGRFSGRQFSNSRSEMNVSTLELGDSALYLCASSLGAGPREQYFGPGTRLTVT.

The chain combines TRBV27 with TRBJ2-3; D is unclear. This CDR3 spans 21 amino acids. The V gene lost 1 base and the J gene lost 0 bases, with 26 bases spanning the gap. The germline CDR1 and CDR2 sequences are MNHEY and SMNVEV (reference sequence). Here the CDR3 DNA reads TGTGCCAGCAGTTTATTTTACCCCGGTGCGGTGCGTCCTTCTAGCACAGATACGCAGTATTTT. Its protein product is CASSLFYPGAVRPSSTDTQYF.

DNA for the CDR3: TGCAGCGTTGTGCCCCGGGGAGGGGAAAAACTGTTTTTT. Translated: CSVVPRGGEKLFF. The chain couples TRBV29-1 to TRBJ1-4; D ambiguous. The V end was cut by 4 bases, the J end by 8 bases, with 14 bases between. The germline V gene has CDR1 SQVTM and CDR2 ANQGSEA. The CDR3 runs to 13 residues.

The rearrangement links TRBV7-2 to TRBJ1-3, with 7 bases lining up with TRBD1. This CDR3 spans 14 amino acids. Trimming cost V 5 bases and J 2 bases; bases outside gene matches: 3. In germline, CDR1 is SGHTA, CDR2 FQGNSA. CDR3 region: CASSPGQAGNTIYF. CDR3 DNA sequence: TGTGCCAGCAGCCCCGGACAGGCTGGAAACACCATATATTTT.

The V call is TRBV6-5, the J call TRBJ2-7; D not resolved. CDR1 is MNHEY and CDR2 is SVGAGI in the germline V gene. The V gene lost 2 bases and the J gene lost 6 bases, with 14 bases spanning the gap. The CDR3 consists of 14 residues. The CDR3 region is CASSYAYGISEQYF. The CDR3 DNA follows: TGTGCCAGCAGTTACGCATATGGAATCTCCGAGCAGTACTTC.

This clone was found a few times. The CDR3 loop reads CASSPGQDNQPQHF. The CDR3 bases are TGTGCCAGTAGTCCCGGACAGGATAATCAGCCCCAGCATTTT. The rearrangement joins TRBV19 to TRBJ1-5, with TRBD1 matching 7 bases. This CDR3 is 14 amino acids long. J lost 4 bases, V lost 5 bases, and 5 bases had no gene match. Germline lookup yields CDR1 LNHDA and CDR2 SQIVND (reference sequence).

The chain employs TRBV21-1 and TRBJ1-5. TRBV21-1 is annotated as a pseudogene. This CDR3 is 16 amino acids long. CDR3 protein: CASSGERGEEDQPQHF. CDR3 bases: TGTGCCAGCAGCGGGGAGAGAGGGGAGGAGGATCAGCCCCAGCATTTT.

V is TRBV28 and J is TRBJ2-2; D uncertain. Trimming left V 2 bases short and J 5 bases short, with 6 bases between. Germline-derived CDR1 and CDR2 are MDHEN and SYDVKM. This CDR3 has 13 residues. This chain's CDR3 is CASSLRVTGELFF. CDR3 bases: TGTGCCAGCAGTTTAAGGGTTACCGGGGAGCTGTTTTTT.

The genes are TRBV9 and TRBJ2-1; D perhaps matches TRBD2 (5 bases). V lost 0 bases and J 0 bases, leaving 13 bases between the germline ends. The CDR3 sequence is 17 residues long. Germline V gives CDR1 SGDLS, CDR2 YYNGEE. Here the CDR3 reads CASSVAGGSDSYNEQFF. The DNA of the CDR3 is TGTGCCAGCAGCGTAGCTGGAGGCAGCGACTCCTACAATGAGCAGTTCTTC.

The rearrangement links TRBV7-9 to TRBJ1-2; the D gene is possibly TRBD1 (6 bases). The V gene's germline CDR1 is SEHNR and CDR2 FQNEAQ (reference sequence). Deletions cut 5 bases from V and 5 bases from J, with 9 bases between. CDR3 size: 12 residues. CDR3 DNA sequence: TGTGCCAGCAGCCGACAGGAATATGGCTACACCTTC. This encodes CASSRQEYGYTF.

The chain links TRBV27 to TRBJ2-7, with 13 positions matching TRBD2. V lost 6 bases and J lost 5; bases outside the gene matches: 4. CDR1 and CDR2 (germline): MNHEY, SMNVEV (reference sequence). The CDR3 consists of 14 residues. CDR3 bases: TGTGCCAGCAGGCGGACTAGCGGGAGAGACGAGCAGTACTTC. It encodes CASRRTSGRDEQYF.

The J gene is TRBJ2-3, the V gene TRBV6-5; D is unclear. Germline CDR1 MNHEY, CDR2 SVGAGI. V lost 6 bases, J lost 6 bases, and 7 bases lay in between. This CDR3 has 11 amino acids. In DNA, the CDR3 is TGTGCCAGCAGGAGCGTGGATACGCAGTATTTT. Amino acids: CASRSVDTQYF.

The chain carries TRBV25-1 and TRBJ2-7; the D is unclear. Germline CDR1 and CDR2: MGHDK and SYGVNS. Trimming removed 7 bases at V and 0 bases at J, with 7 bases between. The CDR3 is 12 amino acids. The CDR3 DNA reads TGTGCCAGCACGTGGGGCTCCTACGAGCAGTACTTC. Translation: CASTWGSYEQYF.

This clone came up a few times. The chain links TRBV19 to TRBJ2-1, with 8 bases identical to TRBD2. V gave up 7 bases and J gave up 4 bases; unmatched junction bases: 6. There are 14 residues in the CDR3. Germline CDR1 LNHDA, CDR2 SQIVND (reference sequence). Written as DNA, the CDR3 is TGTGCCAGTAACGAGCGGGAGACGTACAATGAGCAGTTCTTC. Its translation is CASNERETYNEQFF. The full variable domain, rest sourced from reference TRBV19 and TRBJ2-1, is DGGITQSPKYLFRKEGQNVTLSCEQNLNHDAMYWYRQDPGQGLRLIYYSQIVNDFQKGDIAEGYSVSREKKESFPLTVTSAQKNPTAFYLCASNERETYNEQFFGPGTRLTVL.

This chain uses TRBV5-4 with TRBJ1-3; D is uncertain. Trimming took off 0 bases at V and 3 bases at J, with 7 bases between the two ends. The CDR3 sequence is 14 residues long. The germline gives CDR1 SGHNT, CDR2 YYREEE (reference sequence). The CDR3 is CASSLDSLGNTIYF. CDR3 nucleotide sequence: TGTGCCAGCAGCTTGGACAGCCTTGGAAACACCATATATTTT.

The chain employs TRBV28 and TRBJ1-3; D not certain. CDR1 MDHEN and CDR2 SYDVKM come from the germline V gene. Trimming removed 9 bases from V and 0 bases from J, with 9 bases in between. The CDR3 covers 13 residues. CDR3 nucleotide sequence: TGTGCCAGTCAGTCTCTCTCTGGAAACACCATATATTTT. Protein: CASQSLSGNTIYF.

This clone was found once. V gene TRBV4-3 combines with J gene TRBJ2-1; 7 bases agree with TRBD1. V was pared by 0 bases and J by 6 bases, with 5 bases of the junction left unmatched. The CDR3 has 15 residues. Germline loops: CDR1 LGHNA, CDR2 YSLEER. The DNA for the CDR3 is TGCGCCAGCAGCCAAGATGGGCCAGGGGGCAATGAGCAGTTCTTC. It translates to CASSQDGPGGNEQFF.

The rearrangement joins TRBV7-8 to TRBJ2-5; a possible D gene is TRBD2 (7 bases). Germline assignment: CDR1 SGHVS and CDR2 FQNEAQ. This CDR3 has 16 residues. Trimming cost V 2 bases and J 5 bases, with 18 bases left between them. CDR3 protein: CASSLTGAGAAETQYF. The CDR3 DNA reads TGTGCCAGCAGCTTAACGGGGGCGGGAGCCGCGGAGACCCAGTACTTC.

This clone has a single count. This chain links TRBV7-3 with TRBJ2-1; TRBD2 aligns across 7 bases. The V segment lost 6 bases and the J segment 5 bases; nucleotides outside the gene matches: 7. Germline V gives CDR1 SGHTA, CDR2 FQGTGA. The CDR3 has 14 amino acids. CDR3 region: CASSLQREDNEQFF. The CDR3 coding sequence is TGTGCCAGCAGTCTACAGCGGGAAGACAATGAGCAGTTCTTC.

The V gene is TRBV6-1, the J gene TRBJ2-5; TRBD2 matches at 7 bases. The CDR3 has 16 amino acids. V shed 2 bases, J shed 5 bases, and the junction held 11 bases outside the gene matches. Germline V gives CDR1 MNHNS, CDR2 SASEGT. In DNA form, the CDR3 reads TGTGCCAGCAGTGAATGGATTCGGGGGGATAAGGAGACCCAGTACTTC. This sequence encodes CASSEWIRGDKETQYF.

The J gene is TRBJ2-2, the V gene TRBV9; 7 positions agree with TRBD2. Unmatched junction bases numbered 10, after V lost 6 bases and J lost 2 bases. Germline loops: CDR1 SGDLS, CDR2 YYNGEE. The CDR3 runs to 16 residues. The chain's CDR3 is CASTKGLAVNTGELFF. CDR3 nucleotide sequence: TGTGCCAGCACCAAGGGGCTAGCGGTAAACACCGGGGAGCTGTTTTTT.

The chain links TRBV28 to TRBJ2-2; 14 nucleotides agree with TRBD2. CDR1 is MDHEN, CDR2 SYDVKM, per germline. The length of the CDR3 is 18 residues. V was pared by 5 bases and J by 10 bases, with 15 bases of the junction left unmatched. This CDR3 is CASSPDGLTSGRVSELFF. The CDR3 nucleotides read TGTGCCAGCAGTCCCGATGGGTTGACTAGCGGGAGGGTGTCGGAGCTGTTTTTT.

The gene calls are TRBV4-1 and TRBJ1-6; D perhaps matches TRBD1 (5 bases). CDR3 size: 15 residues. Germline V gene lookup returns CDR1 MGHRA and CDR2 YSYEKL. V lost 1 base and J lost 10, with 14 bases in between. The CDR3 sequence: CASSQVGRVGSPLHF. The CDR3 DNA reads TGCGCCAGCAGCCAAGTCGGCAGGGTGGGATCACCCCTCCACTTT.

This chain joins TRBV7-2 and TRBJ2-5, with 7 bases identical to TRBD1. The germline CDR1 and CDR2 sequences are SGHTA and FQGNSA. V trimming: 5 bases; J trimming: 2 bases; junction bases outside the gene matches: 5. This CDR3 spans 14 amino acids. CDR3 residues: CASSPGDSQETQYF. The CDR3 nucleotides are TGTGCCAGCAGCCCAGGGGACAGTCAAGAGACCCAGTACTTC.